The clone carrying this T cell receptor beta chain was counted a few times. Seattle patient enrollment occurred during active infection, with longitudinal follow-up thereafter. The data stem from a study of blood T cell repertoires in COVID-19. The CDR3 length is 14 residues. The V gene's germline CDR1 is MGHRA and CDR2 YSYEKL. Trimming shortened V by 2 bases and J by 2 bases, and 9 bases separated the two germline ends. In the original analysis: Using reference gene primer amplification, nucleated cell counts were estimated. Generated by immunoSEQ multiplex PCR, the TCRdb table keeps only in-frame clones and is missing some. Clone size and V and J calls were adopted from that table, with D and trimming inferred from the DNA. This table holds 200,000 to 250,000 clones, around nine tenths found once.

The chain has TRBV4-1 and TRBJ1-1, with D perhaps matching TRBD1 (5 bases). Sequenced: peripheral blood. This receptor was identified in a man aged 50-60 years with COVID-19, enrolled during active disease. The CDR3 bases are TGCGCCAGCAGCCAAAAGACAGCAAACACTGAAGCTTTCTTT. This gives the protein CASSQKTANTEAFF.